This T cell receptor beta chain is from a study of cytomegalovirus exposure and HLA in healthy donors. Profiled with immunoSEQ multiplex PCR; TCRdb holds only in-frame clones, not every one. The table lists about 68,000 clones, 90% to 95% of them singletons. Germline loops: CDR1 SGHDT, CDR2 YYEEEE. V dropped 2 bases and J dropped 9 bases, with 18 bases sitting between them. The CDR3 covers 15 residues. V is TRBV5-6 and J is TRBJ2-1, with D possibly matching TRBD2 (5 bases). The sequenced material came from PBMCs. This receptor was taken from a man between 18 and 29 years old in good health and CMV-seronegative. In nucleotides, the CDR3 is TGTGCCAGCAGCTTTCTCTCACTAGACTCGGCTGAGCAGTTCTTC. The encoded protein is CASSFLSLDSAEQFF. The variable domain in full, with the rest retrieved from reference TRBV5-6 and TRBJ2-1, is DAGVTQSPTHLIKTRGQQVTLRCSPKSGHDTVSWYQQALGQGPQFIFQYYEEEERQRGNFPDRFSGHQFPNYSSELNVNALLLGDSALYLCASSFLSLDSAEQFFGPGTRLTVL.